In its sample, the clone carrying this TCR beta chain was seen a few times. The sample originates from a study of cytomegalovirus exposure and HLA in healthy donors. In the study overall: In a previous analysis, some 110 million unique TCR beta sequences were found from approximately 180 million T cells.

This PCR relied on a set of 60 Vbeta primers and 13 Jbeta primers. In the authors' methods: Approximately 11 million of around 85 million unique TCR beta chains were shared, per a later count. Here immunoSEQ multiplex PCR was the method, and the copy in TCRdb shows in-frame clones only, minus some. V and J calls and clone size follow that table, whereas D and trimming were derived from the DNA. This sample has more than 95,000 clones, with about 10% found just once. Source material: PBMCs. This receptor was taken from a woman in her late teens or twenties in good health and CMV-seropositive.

The CDR3 DNA reads as TGCGCCAGCACGCTAGCGGGAGGCCCGGGGGAGCAGTTCTTC. Translation: CASTLAGGPGEQFF. The chain couples TRBV5-1 to TRBJ2-1; 11 bases are a match to TRBD2. This CDR3 comprises 14 residues. With 6 bases clipped from V and 10 bases from J, the junction kept 9 bases outside the gene matches. Germline lookup yields CDR1 SGHRS and CDR2 YFSETQ. The whole variable domain, filled in from reference TRBV5-1 and TRBJ2-1, reads KAGVTQTPRYLIKTRGQQVTLSCSPISGHRSVSWYQQTPGQGLQFLFEYFSETQRNKGNFPGRFSGRQFSNSRSEMNVSTLELGDSALYLCASTLAGGPGEQFFGPGTRLTVL.